This T cell receptor beta chain was recovered during a study of T-cell reconstitution after alpha-beta-depleted transplantation in children. This clonotype was counted many times. Its antigen is not known. Study-level findings and limits: Recipient T cells and thymic progenitors that survived gave rise to the high TCRbeta diversity observed at day 60 in some patients.

The V end lost 6 bases, the J end lost 0 bases, and 5 bases lay between the germline ends. Germline V gene sequence: CDR1 SNHLY, CDR2 FYNNEI. This CDR3 contains 12 residues. TCRbeta library construction was performed incorporating unique molecular identifiers. One entry per CDR3 protein results from TCRdb running MiXCR on the PCR reads. The table lists about 260,000 distinct CDR3 sequences, 11% of them singletons. The clonotype comes from a male patient between 2 and 9 years old who had a stem cell transplant for chronic granulomatous disease, so the T cells may come from the graft donor. The source material was peripheral blood, sampled 180 days after TCRalphabeta/CD19-depleted stem cell transplant. This chain connects TRBV2 to TRBJ1-1; no definite D call. The CDR3 DNA sequence: TGTGCCAGCAGACAGATGAACACTGAAGCTTTCTTT. Its translation: CASRQMNTEAFF.